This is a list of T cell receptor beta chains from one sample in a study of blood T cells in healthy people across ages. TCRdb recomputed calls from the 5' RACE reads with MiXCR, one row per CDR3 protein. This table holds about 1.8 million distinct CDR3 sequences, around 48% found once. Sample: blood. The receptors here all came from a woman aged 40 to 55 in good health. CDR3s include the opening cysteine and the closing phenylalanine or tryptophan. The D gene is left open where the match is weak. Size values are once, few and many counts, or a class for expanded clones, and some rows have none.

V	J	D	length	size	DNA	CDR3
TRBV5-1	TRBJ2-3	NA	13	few	TGCGCCAGCAATCTGAATTCGGGAGATACGCAGTATTTT	CASNLNSGDTQYF
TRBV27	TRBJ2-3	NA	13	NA	TGTGCCAGCAGTCTCCAGGACAGAATAACGCAGTATTTT	CASSLQDRITQYF
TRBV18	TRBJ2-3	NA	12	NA	TGTGCCAGCTCACGGGGGAAAGATACGCAGTATTTT	CASSRGKDTQYF
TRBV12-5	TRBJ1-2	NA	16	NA	TGTGCTAGTGCCTCTTGGACAGATGTATCCAACTATGGCTACACCTTC	CASASWTDVSNYGYTF
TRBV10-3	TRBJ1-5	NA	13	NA	TGTGCCATCAGTGTTTCAGTCTTCCAGCCCCAGCATTTT	CAISVSVFQPQHF
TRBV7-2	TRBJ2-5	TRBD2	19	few	TGTGCCAGCAGCTTAGGACGGACTAGCGTTGGGGGGGCGTATGAGACCCAGTACTTC	CASSLGRTSVGGAYETQYF
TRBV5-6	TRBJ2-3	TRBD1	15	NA	TGTGCCAGCAGCCCGACGACAGGGCGGGCAGATACGCAGTATTTT	CASSPTTGRADTQYF
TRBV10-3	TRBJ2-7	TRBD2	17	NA	TGTGCCATCAGTGACCCCGCCGGCGGGGGGAGCTCCTACGAGCAGTACTTC	CAISDPAGGGSSYEQYF
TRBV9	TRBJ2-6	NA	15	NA	TGTGCCAGCAGCGTAGGTCAGACTGGGGCCAACGTCCTGACTTTC	CASSVGQTGANVLTF
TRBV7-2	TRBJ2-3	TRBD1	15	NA	TGTGCCAGCAGCTTAAGGGGGCGGAGGACAGATACGCAGTATTTT	CASSLRGRRTDTQYF
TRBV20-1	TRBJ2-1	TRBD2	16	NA	TGCAGTGCTAGAGTTTTAGCGGGGATGACCTACAATGAGCAGTTCTTC	CSARVLAGMTYNEQFF
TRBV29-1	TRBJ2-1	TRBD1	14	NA	TGCAGCGTATTTGGGACAGGCTCCTACAATGAGCAGTTCTTC	CSVFGTGSYNEQFF
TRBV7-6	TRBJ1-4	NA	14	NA	TGTGCCAGCACCGCCGGGGCTGGTCCCTCAAAACTGTTTTTT	CASTAGAGPSKLFF
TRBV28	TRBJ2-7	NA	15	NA	TGTGCCAGTCAATCCCTACAGATAGCCTCTGACGAGCAGTACTTC	CASQSLQIASDEQYF
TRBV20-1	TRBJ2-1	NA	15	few	TGCAGTGCTAACCCACCGACGGAAGGGACCAATGAGCAGTTCTTC	CSANPPTEGTNEQFF
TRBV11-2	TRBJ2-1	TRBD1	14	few	TGTGCCAGCAAAGAAGGGGGCGTCTACAATGAGCAGTTCTTC	CASKEGGVYNEQFF
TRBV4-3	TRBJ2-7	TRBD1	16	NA	TGCGCCAGCAGCCAAGATACGAGGACAGGGGGCTACGAGCAGTACTTC	CASSQDTRTGGYEQYF
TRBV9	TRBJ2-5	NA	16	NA	TGTGCCAGCAGCGTAGGCCCCCCAACGTTGCAAGAGACCCAGTACTTC	CASSVGPPTLQETQYF
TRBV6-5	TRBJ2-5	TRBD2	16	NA	TGTGCCAGCAGTTACTCGGTTGGGGAGGGTGGAGAGACCCAGTACTTC	CASSYSVGEGGETQYF
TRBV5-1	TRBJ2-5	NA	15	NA	TGCGCCAGCAGCTTGAACGGTATCTCGGGGGAGACCCAGTACTTC	CASSLNGISGETQYF
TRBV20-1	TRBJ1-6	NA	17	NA	TGCAGTGCTAGGTGTGCGGGGGGGCAGGAAAATAATTCACCCCTCCACTTT	CSARCAGGQENNSPLHF
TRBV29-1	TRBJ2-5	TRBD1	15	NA	TGCAGCGTTGGAGGGCGGGACAGGGGTAGGGAGACCCAGTACTTC	CSVGGRDRGRETQYF
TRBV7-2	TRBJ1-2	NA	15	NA	TGTGCCAGCAGCCCCCGACAGGTAGAGATCTATGGCTACACCTTC	CASSPRQVEIYGYTF
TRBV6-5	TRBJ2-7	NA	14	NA	TGTGCCAGCAGTAGAATCCGACAGGCCGACGAGCAGTACTTC	CASSRIRQADEQYF
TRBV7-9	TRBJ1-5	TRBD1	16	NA	TGTGCCAGCAGCTTCGAAGGGACAGCCCCGATGCAGCCCCAGCATTTT	CASSFEGTAPMQPQHF
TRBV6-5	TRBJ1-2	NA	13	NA	TGTGCCAGCAGTCGGGGGGGGGCAAGTGGCTACACCTTC	CASSRGGASGYTF
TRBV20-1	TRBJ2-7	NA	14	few	TGCAGTGCTCGAGACTCCCAGACGGACTACGAGCAGTACTTC	CSARDSQTDYEQYF
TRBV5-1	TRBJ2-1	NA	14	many	TGTGCCAGCAGCTTAGCGAGCTCCTACAATGAGCAGTTCTTC	CASSLASSYNEQFF
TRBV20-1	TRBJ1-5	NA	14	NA	TGCAGTGCTAGAGTGGCAGGGGAAGCGCAGCCCCAGCATTTT	CSARVAGEAQPQHF
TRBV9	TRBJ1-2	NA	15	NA	TGTGCCAGCAGCGTAGGCGGCAGGGGCTCCTATGGCTACACCTTC	CASSVGGRGSYGYTF
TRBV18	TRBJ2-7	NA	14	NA	TGTGCCAGCTCACTAGGAGGGTCATCCTACCAGCAGTACTTC	CASSLGGSSYQQYF
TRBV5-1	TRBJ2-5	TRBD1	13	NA	TGCGCCAGCAGCGTGGGGACAGTTGGGACCCAGTACTTC	CASSVGTVGTQYF
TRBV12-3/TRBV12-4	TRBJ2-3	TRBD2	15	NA	TGTGCCAGCAGGGGGACTAGCATTAGTGCAGATACGCAGTATTTT	CASRGTSISADTQYF
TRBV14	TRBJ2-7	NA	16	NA	TGTGCCAGCAGCCAGAATGGGAACAGGGGACTCAACGAGCAGTACTTC	CASSQNGNRGLNEQYF
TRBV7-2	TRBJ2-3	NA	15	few	TGTGCCAGCAGCCCTGTAGGAGGCCTCACAGATACGCAGTATTTT	CASSPVGGLTDTQYF
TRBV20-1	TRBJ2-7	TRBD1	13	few	TGCAGTGCTAGCAGGGACAGGCTCTACGAGCAGTACTTC	CSASRDRLYEQYF
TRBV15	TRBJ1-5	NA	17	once	TGTGCCACCAGCAGGGGCTTGGGGGTGAATAGCAATCAGCCCCAGCATTTT	CATSRGLGVNSNQPQHF
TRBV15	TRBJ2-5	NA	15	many	TGTGCCACCAGCAGTGGTGGCAGGGGACAAGAGACCCAGTACTTC	CATSSGGRGQETQYF
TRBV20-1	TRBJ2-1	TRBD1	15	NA	TGCAGTGCTAGAGCTGACGGACAGGGCTACAATGAGCAGTTCTTC	CSARADGQGYNEQFF
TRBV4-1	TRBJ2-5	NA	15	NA	TGCGCCAGCAGCCAAGAAGAGGGTGTGGAAGAGACCCAGTACTTC	CASSQEEGVEETQYF
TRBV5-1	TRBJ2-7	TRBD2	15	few	TGCGCCAGCAGCTTGCGGGGACTAGGGTCGTACGAGCAGTACTTC	CASSLRGLGSYEQYF
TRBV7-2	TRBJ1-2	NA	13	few	TGTGCCAGCAGCCCTGCGGAAGACTATGGCTACACCTTC	CASSPAEDYGYTF
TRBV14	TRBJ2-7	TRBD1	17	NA	TGTGCCAGCAGCCAAGGCCCCCAGGGGGTCGGATACAATGAGCAGTACTTC	CASSQGPQGVGYNEQYF
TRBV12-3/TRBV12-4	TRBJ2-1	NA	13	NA	TGTGCCAGCACCCCCGACAGGAAAGATGAGCAGTTCTTC	CASTPDRKDEQFF
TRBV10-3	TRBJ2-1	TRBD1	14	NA	TGTGCCATCAGGGACCGGGACAGGGGCGATGAGCAGTTCTTC	CAIRDRDRGDEQFF
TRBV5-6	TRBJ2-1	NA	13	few	TGTGCCAGCAGCTTTGTCATGGTGGATGAGCAGTTCTTC	CASSFVMVDEQFF
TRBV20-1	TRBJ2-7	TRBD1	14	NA	TGCAGTGCAGGGGACCGGGACAGTTACTACGAGCAGTACTTC	CSAGDRDSYYEQYF
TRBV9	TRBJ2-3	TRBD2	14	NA	TGTGCCAGCAGCGTTTGGACTAGCGCCGATACGCAGTATTTT	CASSVWTSADTQYF
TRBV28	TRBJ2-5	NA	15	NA	TGTGCCAGCAGTTCCCCCGGGCAGGGTCGAGAGACCCAGTACTTC	CASSSPGQGRETQYF